This T cell receptor beta chain was profiled in a study of T cells in Graves' hyperthyroidism and ophthalmopathy. The CDR3 is made up of 15 amino acids. V was cut by 0 bases and J by 3 bases, with 11 bases left in between. The V gene's germline CDR1 is SGHVS and CDR2 FNYEAQ. Amplified regions were TCR beta CDR3 sequences from RNA transcripts. The primer set for the first-round RT-PCR of the TCR CDR3 was HTBI. Each CDR3 protein gets one entry after TCRdb re-called the multiplex PCR reads with MiXCR. The table includes 750,000 to 900,000 distinct CDR3 sequences, roughly 37% detected once. This clonotype came up many times.

The sequenced material came from blood. The source is a man aged 18 to 35 with Graves' hyperthyroidism. The chain combines TRBV7-6 with TRBJ1-1; TRBD1 is a possible D gene (5 bases). CDR3 sequence reads: CASSLADSAYTEAFF. The CDR3 DNA follows: TGTGCCAGCAGCTTAGCCGACAGTGCGTACACTGAAGCTTTCTTT.